The count of the clone carrying this T cell receptor (beta chain) is one. Its antigen remains unknown. Other nucleotide sequences from this sample produce the same CDR3. The data derive from a study of cytomegalovirus exposure and HLA in healthy donors. Sequencing was performed with immunoSEQ multiplex PCR; in TCRdb, only in-frame clones are kept and a portion is missing. Among 150,000 to 180,000 clones listed, less than 90% were seen once. The donors were members of the roughly 120-subject validation cohort (separate from the approximately 670-subject first cohort). From germline, CDR1 is MNHNY and CDR2 SVGAGI (reference sequence). With 2 bases removed from V and 3 bases from J, the gap between germline ends came to 5 bases. This CDR3 has 13 amino acids. Whole-study results and caveats: Later, an analysis found that TCR clusters from the first cohort tended to co-occur in the roughly 110 validation repertoires.

Sequencing input: PBMCs. The chain has TRBV6-6 and TRBJ2-1, with D perhaps matching TRBD2 (5 bases). The sequence came from a young man in good health and CMV-seropositive. The CDR3 region has the DNA TGTGCCAGCAGTTACGAGGGCTACAATGAGCAGTTCTTC. This codes for CASSYEGYNEQFF.